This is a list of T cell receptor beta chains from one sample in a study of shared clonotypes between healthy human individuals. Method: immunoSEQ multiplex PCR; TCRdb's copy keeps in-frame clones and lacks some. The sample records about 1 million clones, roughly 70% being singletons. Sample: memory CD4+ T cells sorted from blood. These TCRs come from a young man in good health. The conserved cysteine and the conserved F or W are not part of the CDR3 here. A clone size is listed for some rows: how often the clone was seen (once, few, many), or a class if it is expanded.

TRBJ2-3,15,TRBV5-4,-,ASAQDPGRQGTDTQY
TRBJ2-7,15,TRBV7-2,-,ASSSGGGATKNWEQY
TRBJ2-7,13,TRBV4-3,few,ASSQEALPTYEQY
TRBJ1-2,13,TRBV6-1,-,ASSELLSRNYGYT
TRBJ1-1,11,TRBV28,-,ASSPHLNTEAF
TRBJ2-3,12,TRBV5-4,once,ASKVRGPTDTQY
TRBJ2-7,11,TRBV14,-,ASSQKGYYEQY
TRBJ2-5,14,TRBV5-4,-,ASSLARRGVQETQY
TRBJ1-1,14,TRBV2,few,ASSKRLGQGEPEAF
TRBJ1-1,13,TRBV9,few,ASSAGTGSRTEAF
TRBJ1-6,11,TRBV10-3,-,AISEQGYSPLH
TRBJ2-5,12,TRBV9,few,ASSEAPPQETQY
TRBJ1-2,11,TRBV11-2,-,ASSSEGIYGYT
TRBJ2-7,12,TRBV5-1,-,ASSSEREPYEQY
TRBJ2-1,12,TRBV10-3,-,AIRPGTGGNEQF
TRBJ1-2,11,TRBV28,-,ASKTATNYGYT
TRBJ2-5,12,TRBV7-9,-,ASSPIGRGETQY
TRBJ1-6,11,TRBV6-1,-,ASISSYNSPLH
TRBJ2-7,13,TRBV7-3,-,ASSLQAGGAYEQY
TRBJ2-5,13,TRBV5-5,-,ASSLEGQGRETQY
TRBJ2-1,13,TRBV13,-,ASSFVLAGNNEQF
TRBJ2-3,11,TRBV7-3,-,ASSLTTGDTQY
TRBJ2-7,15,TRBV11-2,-,ASSLRTVEGSNYEQY
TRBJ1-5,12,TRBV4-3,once,ASSQEGGSRPQH
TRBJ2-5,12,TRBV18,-,ASSPSRAQETQY
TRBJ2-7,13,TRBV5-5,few,ASSLSTGSLVEQY